The rows below give T cell receptor beta chains drawn from one sample of a study of blood T cells in healthy people across ages. TCRdb reprocessed the 5' RACE reads with MiXCR, giving one entry per CDR3 protein. The data show 800,000 or so distinct CDR3 sequences, less than 80% seen once. The sample consisted of blood. The receptors derive from a man younger than 45 in good health. Both conserved end residues are part of each CDR3. A D gene is named only where the DNA matches it firmly. For some rows the clone size is stated as once, few or many, or as a class when expanded; others skip it.

v_call: TRBV7-2
clone_size: -
d_call: -
j_call: TRBJ2-7
cdr3_nt: TGTGCCAGCAGCTCCCGGAACTACGAGCAGTACTTC
cdr3_aa: CASSSRNYEQYF

v_call: TRBV13
clone_size: -
d_call: -
j_call: TRBJ2-7
cdr3_nt: TGTGCCAGCAGCTCGGGCAGGGGCCTACTAGAGCAGTACTTC
cdr3_aa: CASSSGRGLLEQYF

v_call: TRBV4-2
clone_size: -
d_call: -
j_call: TRBJ1-4
cdr3_nt: TGTGCCAGCAGCCAAAGGACGACAGCTACTAATGAAAAACTGTTTTTT
cdr3_aa: CASSQRTTATNEKLFF

v_call: TRBV7-2
clone_size: few
d_call: TRBD1
j_call: TRBJ2-5
cdr3_nt: TGTGCCAGCAGCCCATGGACAGGGGGCGTAGAGACCCAGTACTTC
cdr3_aa: CASSPWTGGVETQYF

v_call: TRBV15
clone_size: -
d_call: -
j_call: TRBJ2-7
cdr3_nt: TGTGCCACCAGCAGGGTAGGACTATCCTACGAGCAGTACTTC
cdr3_aa: CATSRVGLSYEQYF

v_call: TRBV10-3
clone_size: -
d_call: TRBD1
j_call: TRBJ2-3
cdr3_nt: TGTGCCATCAGTATCCGGGACAGGGGGCTTTGGAACACAGATACGCAGTATTTT
cdr3_aa: CAISIRDRGLWNTDTQYF

v_call: TRBV20-1
clone_size: -
d_call: -
j_call: TRBJ2-1
cdr3_nt: TGCAGTGCTAGCTGGGGGGGCGTTGGATACAATGAGCAGTTCTTC
cdr3_aa: CSASWGGVGYNEQFF

v_call: TRBV20-1
clone_size: -
d_call: TRBD2
j_call: TRBJ2-3
cdr3_nt: TGCAGTGCTGGGAAGGCTAGCGGGGGATTCATCACAGATACGCAGTATTTT
cdr3_aa: CSAGKASGGFITDTQYF

v_call: TRBV6-5
clone_size: -
d_call: -
j_call: TRBJ2-3
cdr3_nt: TGTGCCAGCAGTTACTCACTCAGGGAGCATAGAGATACGCAGTATTTT
cdr3_aa: CASSYSLREHRDTQYF

v_call: TRBV5-5
clone_size: few
d_call: -
j_call: TRBJ2-7
cdr3_nt: TGTGCCAGCAGCTTCGGGCAGGCGGGCGAGCAGTACTTC
cdr3_aa: CASSFGQAGEQYF

v_call: TRBV20-1
clone_size: many
d_call: -
j_call: TRBJ2-7
cdr3_nt: TGCAGTGCTGATGGGCCTAGGAGCTCCTACGAGCAGTACTTC
cdr3_aa: CSADGPRSSYEQYF

v_call: TRBV29-1
clone_size: -
d_call: -
j_call: TRBJ1-5
cdr3_nt: TGCAGCGTGGCAAGTAGGGGAGATCAGCCCCAGCATTTT
cdr3_aa: CSVASRGDQPQHF

v_call: TRBV7-9
clone_size: few
d_call: -
j_call: TRBJ2-7
cdr3_nt: TGTGCCAGCAGCCCCAGGGGTCTGGGTGAGCAGTACTTC
cdr3_aa: CASSPRGLGEQYF

v_call: TRBV6-5
clone_size: -
d_call: TRBD1
j_call: TRBJ2-2
cdr3_nt: TGTGCCAGCAGCCGCGACAGGGGATATAGCACCGGGGAGCTGTTTTTT
cdr3_aa: CASSRDRGYSTGELFF

v_call: TRBV20-1
clone_size: -
d_call: -
j_call: TRBJ2-7
cdr3_nt: TGCAGTGCTAGGGCAGTCTCCTACGAGCAGTACTTC
cdr3_aa: CSARAVSYEQYF

v_call: TRBV7-3
clone_size: few
d_call: TRBD2
j_call: TRBJ2-1
cdr3_nt: TGTGCCAGCAGCCCCGGGGGGGGTAATGAGCAGTTCTTC
cdr3_aa: CASSPGGGNEQFF

v_call: TRBV5-1
clone_size: -
d_call: TRBD2
j_call: TRBJ2-1
cdr3_nt: TGCGCCAGCAGCTTGGCTAGCGGGGGGCCTAAGGAGCAGTTCTTC
cdr3_aa: CASSLASGGPKEQFF

v_call: TRBV7-9
clone_size: -
d_call: -
j_call: TRBJ1-3
cdr3_nt: TGTGCCAGCAGCTTAACACGATCCGGGGGGAAAGGAAACACCATATATTTT
cdr3_aa: CASSLTRSGGKGNTIYF

v_call: TRBV12-3/TRBV12-4
clone_size: -
d_call: -
j_call: TRBJ2-6
cdr3_nt: TGTGCCAGCAGTTTATGGGGGGCACGGTCTGGGGCCAACGTCCTGACTTTC
cdr3_aa: CASSLWGARSGANVLTF

v_call: TRBV20-1
clone_size: -
d_call: -
j_call: TRBJ2-5
cdr3_nt: TGCAGTGCTAGAGATCGAGCACCTGAAGAGACCCAGTACTTC
cdr3_aa: CSARDRAPEETQYF

v_call: TRBV15
clone_size: few
d_call: TRBD1
j_call: TRBJ2-5
cdr3_nt: TGTGCCACCAGCAGAGATCTTTTGGGACAGATTAAAGAGACCCAGTACTTC
cdr3_aa: CATSRDLLGQIKETQYF

v_call: TRBV15
clone_size: -
d_call: -
j_call: TRBJ2-3
cdr3_nt: TGTGCCACCAGCATAGGACTGCCAATCACAGATACGCAGTATTTT
cdr3_aa: CATSIGLPITDTQYF

v_call: TRBV28
clone_size: few
d_call: -
j_call: TRBJ2-5
cdr3_nt: TGTGCCAGCAGTAAAGGGGTAGGGGAGACCCAGTACTTC
cdr3_aa: CASSKGVGETQYF

v_call: TRBV7-2
clone_size: -
d_call: TRBD1
j_call: TRBJ2-6
cdr3_nt: TGTGTAGGGGGCGCGGGCTCTGGGGCCAACGTCCTGACTTTC
cdr3_aa: CVGGAGSGANVLTF

v_call: TRBV20-1
clone_size: -
d_call: -
j_call: TRBJ1-2
cdr3_nt: TGCAGTGCTGGAGGGACGGAAAGTAACTATGGCTACACCTTC
cdr3_aa: CSAGGTESNYGYTF

v_call: TRBV7-9
clone_size: -
d_call: TRBD1
j_call: TRBJ1-2
cdr3_nt: TGTGCCAGCAGCTACGAGAACTCCGGGACAGTGGGCTACACCTTC
cdr3_aa: CASSYENSGTVGYTF

v_call: TRBV7-9
clone_size: -
d_call: -
j_call: TRBJ2-7
cdr3_nt: TGTGCCAGCAGCGAAGACCCAGGGTTCGAGCAGTACTTC
cdr3_aa: CASSEDPGFEQYF

v_call: TRBV5-4
clone_size: -
d_call: TRBD2
j_call: TRBJ2-5
cdr3_nt: TGTGCCAGCTCGACCTTAGCGGGGAAAGAGACCCAGTACTTC
cdr3_aa: CASSTLAGKETQYF

v_call: TRBV7-9
clone_size: few
d_call: TRBD1
j_call: TRBJ2-6
cdr3_nt: TGTGCCAGCAGCGCAACAGGGGCAGGGGCCAACGTCCTGACTTTC
cdr3_aa: CASSATGAGANVLTF

v_call: TRBV20-1
clone_size: -
d_call: TRBD1
j_call: TRBJ1-6
cdr3_nt: TGCAGTGCTAGAAGGGGGCCGGATTCACCCCTCCACTTT
cdr3_aa: CSARRGPDSPLHF

v_call: TRBV12-3/TRBV12-4
clone_size: -
d_call: -
j_call: TRBJ2-3
cdr3_nt: TGTGCCAGCACCACAACCTCGGGTCGGACAGATACGCAGTATTTT
cdr3_aa: CASTTTSGRTDTQYF

v_call: TRBV29-1
clone_size: few
d_call: -
j_call: TRBJ2-1
cdr3_nt: TGCAGCGCACTATGGTACGGCGGTTCCTACAATGAGCAGTTCTTC
cdr3_aa: CSALWYGGSYNEQFF

v_call: TRBV30
clone_size: -
d_call: -
j_call: TRBJ1-1
cdr3_nt: TGTGCCTGGAGTGTATCAAACACTGAAGCTTTCTTT
cdr3_aa: CAWSVSNTEAFF

v_call: TRBV9
clone_size: -
d_call: -
j_call: TRBJ1-4
cdr3_nt: TGTGCCAGCAGCGTAGCTAGTAGAGATGAAAAACTGTTTTTT
cdr3_aa: CASSVASRDEKLFF

v_call: TRBV7-6
clone_size: -
d_call: -
j_call: TRBJ2-4
cdr3_nt: TGTGCCAGCAGCTTAGAGGGCCCTGGGTCCAACATTCAGTACTTC
cdr3_aa: CASSLEGPGSNIQYF

v_call: TRBV4-3
clone_size: -
d_call: -
j_call: TRBJ2-1
cdr3_nt: TGCGCCAGCAGCCACAAGCCCAGGAAGGACAATGAGCAGTTCTTC
cdr3_aa: CASSHKPRKDNEQFF

v_call: TRBV19
clone_size: once
d_call: -
j_call: TRBJ2-4
cdr3_nt: TGTGCCAGTAGTACGAGCAGCGTAGCCAAAAACATTCAGTACTTC
cdr3_aa: CASSTSSVAKNIQYF

v_call: TRBV20-1
clone_size: -
d_call: -
j_call: TRBJ2-5
cdr3_nt: TGCAGTGCTAGAGATACGAGGACAGCGGGTGAGCAGTACTTC
cdr3_aa: CSARDTRTAGEQYF

v_call: TRBV12-3/TRBV12-4
clone_size: few
d_call: TRBD1
j_call: TRBJ1-5
cdr3_nt: TGTGCCAGCAGTTCACAGGGGGCCCAGCCCCAGCATTTT
cdr3_aa: CASSSQGAQPQHF

v_call: TRBV7-9
clone_size: few
d_call: -
j_call: TRBJ1-2
cdr3_nt: TGTGCCAGCAGCGCCGAAACAACCTATGGCTACACCTTC
cdr3_aa: CASSAETTYGYTF

v_call: TRBV4-2
clone_size: -
d_call: TRBD2
j_call: TRBJ2-1
cdr3_nt: TGTGCCAGCAGCCAAGGGGGGGAGCGGGGTACCCCCGAGCAGTTCTTC
cdr3_aa: CASSQGGERGTPEQFF